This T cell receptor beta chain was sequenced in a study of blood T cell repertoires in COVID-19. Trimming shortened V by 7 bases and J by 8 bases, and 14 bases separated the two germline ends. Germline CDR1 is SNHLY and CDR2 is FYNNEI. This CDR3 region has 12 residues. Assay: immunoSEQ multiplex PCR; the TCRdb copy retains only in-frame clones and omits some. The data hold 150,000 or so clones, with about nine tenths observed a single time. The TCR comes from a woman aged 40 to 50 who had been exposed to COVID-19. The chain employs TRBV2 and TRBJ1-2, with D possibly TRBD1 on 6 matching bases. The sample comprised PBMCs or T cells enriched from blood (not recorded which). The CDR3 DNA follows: TGTGCCAGCACGGCAGGGGAGACGGGCTACACCTTC. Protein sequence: CASTAGETGYTF.